This paragraph reports one T cell receptor beta chain. The sample comes from a study of early T cells in non-severe SARS-CoV-2 infection. Individual cDNA molecules received unique molecular identifiers during library preparation. One entry per CDR3 protein, called by TCRdb with MiXCR from the 5' RACE reads. This table holds roughly 100,000 distinct CDR3 sequences, around 13% found once. The germline CDR1 and CDR2 sequences are KGHSH and LQKENI. CDR3 length: 14 amino acids. Trimming cost V 3 bases and J 2 bases, with 11 bases left between them. The sample comprised whole blood. This clonotype was sampled from an adult who was a healthcare worker with PCR-confirmed SARS-CoV-2 infection or an uninfected control (not recorded which). This rearrangement joins TRBV18 to TRBJ2-7; maybe TRBD2 (5 bases). The CDR3 reads CASSPSGSAYEQYF. The CDR3 DNA follows: TGTGCCAGCTCACCCTCGGGATCGGCCTACGAGCAGTACTTC.